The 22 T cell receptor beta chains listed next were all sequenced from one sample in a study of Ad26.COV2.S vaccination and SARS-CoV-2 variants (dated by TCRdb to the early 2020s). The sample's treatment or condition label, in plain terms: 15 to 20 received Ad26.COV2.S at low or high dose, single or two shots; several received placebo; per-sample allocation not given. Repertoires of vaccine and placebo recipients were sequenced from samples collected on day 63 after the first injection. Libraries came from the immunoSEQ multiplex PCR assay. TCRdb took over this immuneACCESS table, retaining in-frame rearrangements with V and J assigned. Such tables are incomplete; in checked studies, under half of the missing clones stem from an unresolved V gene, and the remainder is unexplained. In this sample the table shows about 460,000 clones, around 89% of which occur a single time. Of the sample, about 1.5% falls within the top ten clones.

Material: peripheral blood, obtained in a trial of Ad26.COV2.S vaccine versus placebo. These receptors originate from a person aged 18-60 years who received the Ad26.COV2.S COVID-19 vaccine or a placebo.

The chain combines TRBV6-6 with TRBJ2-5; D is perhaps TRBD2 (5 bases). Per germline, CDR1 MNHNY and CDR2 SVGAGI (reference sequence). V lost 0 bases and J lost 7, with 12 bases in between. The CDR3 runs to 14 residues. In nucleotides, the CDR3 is TGTGCCAGCAGTTACTCGGAGGTACCCGGGACCCAGTACTTC. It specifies CASSYSEVPGTQYF.

CDR3 region: CASSLFRGSEKLFF. The CDR3, as DNA: TGTGCCAGCAGTTTATTCAGGGGGAGTGAAAAACTGTTTTTT. The chain couples TRBV27 to TRBJ1-4, with 7 bases fitting TRBD1. Germline assignment: CDR1 MNHEY and CDR2 SMNVEV (reference sequence). V shed 1 base and J 7 bases; nucleotides not matched to a gene: 3. The CDR3 runs 14 residues.

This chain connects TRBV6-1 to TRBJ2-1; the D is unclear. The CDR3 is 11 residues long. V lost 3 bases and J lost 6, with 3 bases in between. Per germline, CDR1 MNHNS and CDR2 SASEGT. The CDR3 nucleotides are TGTGCCAGCAGTGAGGTCAATGAGCAGTTCTTC. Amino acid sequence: CASSEVNEQFF.

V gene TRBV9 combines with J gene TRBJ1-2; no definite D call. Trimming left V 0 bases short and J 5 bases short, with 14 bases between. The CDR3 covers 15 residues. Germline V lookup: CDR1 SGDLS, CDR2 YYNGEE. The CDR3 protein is CASSVDYSSYYGYTF. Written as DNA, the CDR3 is TGTGCCAGCAGCGTAGATTACAGCTCTTATTATGGCTACACCTTC.

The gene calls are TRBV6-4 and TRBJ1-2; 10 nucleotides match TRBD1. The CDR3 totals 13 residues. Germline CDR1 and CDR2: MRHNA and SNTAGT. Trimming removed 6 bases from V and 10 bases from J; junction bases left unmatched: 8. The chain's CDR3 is CASRDPGQGFYTF. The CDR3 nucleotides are TGTGCCAGCAGGGACCCGGGACAGGGGTTCTACACCTTC.

Here the CDR3 reads CASRYNSGSEQFF. The CDR3 coding sequence is TGTGCCAGCAGGTACAATTCTGGGAGCGAGCAGTTCTTC. The rearrangement uses TRBV6-5 and TRBJ2-1, with D perhaps matching TRBD2 (5 bases). There are 13 residues in the CDR3. The germline V gene has CDR1 MNHEY and CDR2 SVGAGI. V dropped 6 bases and J dropped 10 bases, with 16 bases sitting between them.

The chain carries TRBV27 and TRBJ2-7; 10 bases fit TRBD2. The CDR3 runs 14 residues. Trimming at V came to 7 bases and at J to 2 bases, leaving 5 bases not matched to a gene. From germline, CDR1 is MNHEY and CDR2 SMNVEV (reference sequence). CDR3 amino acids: CASKTSGVTYEQYF. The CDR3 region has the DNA TGTGCCAGCAAAACTAGCGGGGTTACCTACGAGCAGTACTTC.

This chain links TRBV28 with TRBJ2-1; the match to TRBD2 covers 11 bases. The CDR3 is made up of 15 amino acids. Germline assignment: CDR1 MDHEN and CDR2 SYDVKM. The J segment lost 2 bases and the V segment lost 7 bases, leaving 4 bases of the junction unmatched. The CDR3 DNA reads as TGTGCCAGCACCATAGCGGGAGGGACCTACAATGAGCAGTTCTTC. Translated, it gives CASTIAGGTYNEQFF.

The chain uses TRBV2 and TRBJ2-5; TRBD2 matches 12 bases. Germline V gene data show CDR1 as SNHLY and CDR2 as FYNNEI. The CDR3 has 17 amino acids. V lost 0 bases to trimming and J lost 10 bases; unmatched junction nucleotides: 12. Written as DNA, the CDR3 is TGTGCCAGCAGTGAAGCGCTGGGTGGGGGGACTAGCGGGCGCCAGTACTTC. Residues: CASSEALGGGTSGRQYF.

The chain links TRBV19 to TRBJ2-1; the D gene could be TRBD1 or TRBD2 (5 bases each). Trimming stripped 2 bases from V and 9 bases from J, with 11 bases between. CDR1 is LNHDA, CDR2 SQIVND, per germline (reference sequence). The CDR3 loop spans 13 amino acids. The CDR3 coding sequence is TGTGCCAGTAGTATACTCCTTGGGGGTGAGCAGTTCTTC. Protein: CASSILLGGEQFF.

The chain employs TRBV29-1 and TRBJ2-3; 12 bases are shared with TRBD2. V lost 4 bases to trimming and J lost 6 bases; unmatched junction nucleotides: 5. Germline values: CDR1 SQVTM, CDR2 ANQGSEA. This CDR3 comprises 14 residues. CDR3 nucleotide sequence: TGCAGCGTTGGGAGGCTAGCGGGAGGGGATACGCAGTATTTT. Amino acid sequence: CSVGRLAGGDTQYF.

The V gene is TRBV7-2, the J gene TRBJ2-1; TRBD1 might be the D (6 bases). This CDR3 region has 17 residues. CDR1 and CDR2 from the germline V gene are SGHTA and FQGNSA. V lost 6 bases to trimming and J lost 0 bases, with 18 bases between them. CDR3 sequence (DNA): TGTGCCAGCAGTTATTTTACAGGGTCTCTCTCCTACAATGAGCAGTTCTTC. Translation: CASSYFTGSLSYNEQFF.

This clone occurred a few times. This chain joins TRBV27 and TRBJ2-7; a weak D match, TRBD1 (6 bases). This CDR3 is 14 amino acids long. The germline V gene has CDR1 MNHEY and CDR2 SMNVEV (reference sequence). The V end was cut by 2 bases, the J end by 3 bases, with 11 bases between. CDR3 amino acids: CASSLDRRNYEQYF. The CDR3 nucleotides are TGTGCCAGCAGTTTAGACAGGCGCAACTACGAGCAGTACTTC.

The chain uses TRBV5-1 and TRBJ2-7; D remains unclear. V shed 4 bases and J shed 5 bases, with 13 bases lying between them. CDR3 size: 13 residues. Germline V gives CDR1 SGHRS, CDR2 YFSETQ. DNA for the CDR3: TGCGCCAGCAGCCTGGGTCCTCCAGACGAGCAGTACTTC. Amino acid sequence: CASSLGPPDEQYF.

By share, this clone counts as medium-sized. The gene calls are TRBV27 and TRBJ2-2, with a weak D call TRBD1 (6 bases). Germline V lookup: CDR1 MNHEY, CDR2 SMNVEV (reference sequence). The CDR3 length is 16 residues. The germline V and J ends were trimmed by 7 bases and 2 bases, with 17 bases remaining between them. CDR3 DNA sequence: TGTGCCAGCACTCCGCAGGGGCGCATCAACACCGGGGAGCTGTTTTTT. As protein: CASTPQGRINTGELFF.

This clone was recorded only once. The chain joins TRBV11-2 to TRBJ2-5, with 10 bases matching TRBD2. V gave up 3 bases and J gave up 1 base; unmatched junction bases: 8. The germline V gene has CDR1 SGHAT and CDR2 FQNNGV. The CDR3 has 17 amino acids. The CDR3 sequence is CASSLGVAGGSQETQYF. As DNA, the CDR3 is TGTGCCAGCAGCTTGGGGGTAGCGGGGGGCTCCCAAGAGACCCAGTACTTC. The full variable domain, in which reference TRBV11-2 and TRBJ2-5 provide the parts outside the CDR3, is EAGVAQSPRYKIIEKRQSVAFWCNPISGHATLYWYQQILGQGPKLLIQFQNNGVVDDSQLPKDRFSAERLKGVDSTLKIQPAKLEDSAVYLCASSLGVAGGSQETQYFGPGTRLLVL.

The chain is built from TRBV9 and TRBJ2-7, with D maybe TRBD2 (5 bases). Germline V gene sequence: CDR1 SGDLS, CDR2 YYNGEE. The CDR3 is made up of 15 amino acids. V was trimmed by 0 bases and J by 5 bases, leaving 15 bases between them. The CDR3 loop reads CASSVGRGRRNEQYF. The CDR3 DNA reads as TGTGCCAGCAGCGTAGGACGAGGGAGAAGAAACGAGCAGTACTTC.

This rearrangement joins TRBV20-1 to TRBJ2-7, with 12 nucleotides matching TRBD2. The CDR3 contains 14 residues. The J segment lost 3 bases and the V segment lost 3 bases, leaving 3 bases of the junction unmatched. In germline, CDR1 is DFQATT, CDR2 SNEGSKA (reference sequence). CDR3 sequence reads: CSASRTSGNYEQYF. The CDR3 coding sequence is TGCAGTGCTAGTCGGACTAGCGGGAACTACGAGCAGTACTTC.

The CDR3 is CASSYSRGHTYEQYF. As DNA, the CDR3 is TGTGCCAGCAGTTACTCGAGAGGTCACACCTACGAGCAGTACTTC. The V gene is TRBV6-5, the J gene TRBJ2-7; D remains ambiguous. This CDR3 comprises 15 residues. Germline assignment: CDR1 MNHEY and CDR2 SVGAGI. The V end lost 0 bases, the J end lost 2 bases, and 11 bases lay between the germline ends.

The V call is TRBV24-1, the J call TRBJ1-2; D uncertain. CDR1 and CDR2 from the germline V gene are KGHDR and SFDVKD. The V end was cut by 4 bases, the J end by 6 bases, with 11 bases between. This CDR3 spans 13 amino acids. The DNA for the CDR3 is TGTGCCACCAGTGAAAGGCCCTGGGATGGCTACACCTTC. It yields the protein CATSERPWDGYTF.

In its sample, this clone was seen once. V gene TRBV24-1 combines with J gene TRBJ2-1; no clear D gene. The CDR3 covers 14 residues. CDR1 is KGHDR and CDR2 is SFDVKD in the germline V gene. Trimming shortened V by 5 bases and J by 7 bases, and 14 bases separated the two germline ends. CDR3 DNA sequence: TGTGCCACCAGTGCCCCTGGACGGTGGAATGAGCAGTTCTTC. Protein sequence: CATSAPGRWNEQFF.

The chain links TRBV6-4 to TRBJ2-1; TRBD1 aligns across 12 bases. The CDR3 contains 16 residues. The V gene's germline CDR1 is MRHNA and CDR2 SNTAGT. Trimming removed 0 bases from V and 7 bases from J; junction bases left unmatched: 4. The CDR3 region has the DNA TGTGCCAGCAGTGACTCGGGACAGGGGGCTGCAAATGAGCAGTTCTTC. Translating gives CASSDSGQGAANEQFF.